This note documents a single TCR beta chain sequence. Its antigen is as yet unknown. The time point here: cycle 4 day 1 (C4D1), after less than 7 weeks of nivolumab. Each of the patients experienced relapse following autologous stem cell transplantation, and their brentuximab vedotin exposure differed. CDR1 MNHNY and CDR2 SVGAGI come from the germline V gene (reference sequence). Trimming removed 0 bases at V and 3 bases at J, with 9 bases between. This CDR3 region has 14 residues. Method: immunoSEQ multiplex PCR; TCRdb's copy keeps in-frame clones and lacks some. The data show tens of thousands of clones, roughly 77% seen once. This sample stems from a study of PD-1 blockade in classical Hodgkin lymphoma. Study observations and caveats: Newly diagnosed patients reportedly had lower baseline TCR diversity than healthy donors.

Sequences were derived from peripheral blood mononuclear cells (PBMCs), sampled before the fourth cycle of nivolumab. The clonotype was recovered from a human donor with classical Hodgkin lymphoma. V gene TRBV6-6 combines with J gene TRBJ2-7; D might be TRBD1 or TRBD2, each matching 5 bases. The CDR3, as DNA: TGTGCCAGCAGTTACTCGAGGGACGACTACGAGCAGTACTTC. This codes for CASSYSRDDYEQYF.